The present TCR beta chain was sequenced within a study of T-cell memory formation after mild COVID-19. Across the study: Across donors, TCR clusters were largely donor specific. Findings and caveats of the study: Some clones that responded turned up in pre-infection memory, which suggests that cross-reactive memory joined in. Clones that shrank (day 15 to 85) were balanced CD4/CD8, whereas later expanders leaned CD4+.

This clonotype has a handful of counts. Its antigen is currently unknown. The CDR3 is 18 amino acids. V lost 3 bases and J lost 3; bases outside the gene matches: 15. Germline V gene sequence: CDR1 SGHRS, CDR2 YFSETQ. TCRalpha and TCRbeta libraries used 5'RACE with constant-segment primers and UMIs. MiXCR, applied by TCRdb to the 5' RACE reads, yields one record per CDR3 protein. The sample includes some 100,000 distinct CDR3 sequences, around 10% of them seen just once. The receptor's source is a man between 18 and 35 years old who had mild COVID-19 (a few samples of this study predate the infection). Cell type and time point are not known. The gene calls are TRBV5-1 and TRBJ2-3; 8 nucleotides match TRBD2. What was sequenced was PBMCs or a T cell subset sorted from them (not recorded which). The CDR3 DNA reads as TGCGCCAGCAGCTCGGCTACAGCGGGGGTACTTTCGACAGATACGCAGTATTTT. As protein: CASSSATAGVLSTDTQYF. Combining the CDR3 with reference TRBV5-1 and TRBJ2-3 gives the whole variable domain KAGVTQTPRYLIKTRGQQVTLSCSPISGHRSVSWYQQTPGQGLQFLFEYFSETQRNKGNFPGRFSGRQFSNSRSEMNVSTLELGDSALYLCASSSATAGVLSTDTQYFGPGTRLTVL.